The TCR beta chain described here comes from a study of Ad26.COV2.S vaccination and SARS-CoV-2 variants. On the study more broadly: Donor got 5x10^10 or 1x10^11 viral particles of Ad26.COV2.S.

Germline V gene lookup returns CDR1 GTSNPN and CDR2 SVGIG (reference sequence). This CDR3 comprises 13 residues. V was pared by 6 bases and J by 6 bases, with 10 bases of the junction left unmatched. Profiling relied on immunoSEQ multiplex PCR, and the TCRdb table lists in-frame clones only, not all of them. The table lists roughly 700,000 clones, roughly nine tenths of them singletons, with over 1.3% in the top ten. Noted treatment: around 19 received Ad26.COV2.S at low or high dose, single or two shots; about five received placebo; per-sample allocation not given. Sampling took place 63 days after the first vaccine or placebo injection.

This TCR derives from a person aged 18-60 years who received the Ad26.COV2.S COVID-19 vaccine or a placebo. The gene calls are TRBV30 and TRBJ2-7; 8 positions agree with TRBD1. This material consisted of peripheral blood, taken in a trial of Ad26.COV2.S vaccine versus placebo. This CDR3 reads CACGQGSLGEQYF. The CDR3 region has the DNA TGTGCCTGCGGACAGGGCAGCTTGGGCGAGCAGTACTTC.